This T cell receptor (beta chain) originates from a study of blood T cell repertoires in COVID-19. Germline values: CDR1 SGHRS, CDR2 YFSETQ. V lost 0 bases and J lost 7, with 8 bases in between. CDR3 length: 13 residues. As handled by the study authors: It was from reference gene primer amplification that nucleated cell counts were estimated. Libraries were prepared by immunoSEQ multiplex PCR; TCRdb keeps only in-frame clonotypes and omits some of them. V and J calls and clone size are copied from that table; D and trimming were computed from the DNA. The top ten hold around 1.7% of the sample, which has fewer than 400,000 clones, roughly 89% seen once.

This sequence originates from a woman aged 25 to 39 who had recovered from COVID-19. This chain joins TRBV5-1 and TRBJ1-5; D gene uncertain. Sequenced material: PBMCs or T cells enriched from blood (not recorded which). CDR3 DNA: TGCGCCAGCAGCTTGGATTACCAGCAGCCCCAGCATTTT. This encodes CASSLDYQQPQHF.